This T cell receptor (beta chain) was sequenced for a study of cytomegalovirus exposure and HLA in healthy donors. The V and J ends lost 6 bases and 5 bases, in that order; junction bases with no gene match: 0. The CDR3 is made up of 11 amino acids. Per the germline V gene, CDR1 is WSHSY and CDR2 is SAAADI. For this clone: Its antigen is not known.

In the PCR, 60 Vbeta and 13 Jbeta primers were used. Clones were sequenced by immunoSEQ multiplex PCR, and TCRdb holds only the in-frame ones, with some missing. The sample lists more than 95,000 clones, more than 65% occurring once. General study points: Analyses of presence/absence relied on an assumption of roughly uniform sequencing depth across donors. It emerged from a later analysis that several of the most significant clusters appeared to be linked to common viral pathogens.

The receptor was isolated from a man between 18 and 35 years old in good health and CMV-seropositive. The chain has TRBV10-2 and TRBJ2-5, with 7 bases that match TRBD1. Source material: PBMCs. The chain's CDR3 is CASRTGETQYF. The CDR3 DNA reads as TGCGCCAGCAGGACAGGGGAGACCCAGTACTTC.